The source of this T cell receptor beta chain is a study of breast tumors, draining lymph nodes, adjacent tissues. Notes on the study in general: Most tumor T cells seemingly derive from lymph node, then expand in tumor.

V lost 5 bases and J lost 4; bases outside the gene matches: 5. The CDR3 is 15 amino acids. Germline V gene data show CDR1 as MNHEY and CDR2 as SVGAGI. This clonotype showed up just a few times. As yet, its antigen is unknown. Via MiXCR, TCRdb re-called the multiplex PCR reads, giving one row per CDR3 protein. The repertoire holds about 200,000 distinct CDR3 sequences, with approximately 33% as singletons. The lymph nodes were axillary draining lymph nodes from breast cancer patients. V gene TRBV6-5 combines with J gene TRBJ2-5; the match to TRBD2 covers 12 bases. Sequencing input: axillary lymph node tissue. This receptor was taken from a female donor with breast cancer. Some clones in this sample may be carry-over from other donors' samples. CDR3 amino acids: CASSHMGLAGETQYF. In DNA, the CDR3 is TGTGCCAGCAGTCACATGGGACTAGCGGGAGAGACCCAGTACTTC.